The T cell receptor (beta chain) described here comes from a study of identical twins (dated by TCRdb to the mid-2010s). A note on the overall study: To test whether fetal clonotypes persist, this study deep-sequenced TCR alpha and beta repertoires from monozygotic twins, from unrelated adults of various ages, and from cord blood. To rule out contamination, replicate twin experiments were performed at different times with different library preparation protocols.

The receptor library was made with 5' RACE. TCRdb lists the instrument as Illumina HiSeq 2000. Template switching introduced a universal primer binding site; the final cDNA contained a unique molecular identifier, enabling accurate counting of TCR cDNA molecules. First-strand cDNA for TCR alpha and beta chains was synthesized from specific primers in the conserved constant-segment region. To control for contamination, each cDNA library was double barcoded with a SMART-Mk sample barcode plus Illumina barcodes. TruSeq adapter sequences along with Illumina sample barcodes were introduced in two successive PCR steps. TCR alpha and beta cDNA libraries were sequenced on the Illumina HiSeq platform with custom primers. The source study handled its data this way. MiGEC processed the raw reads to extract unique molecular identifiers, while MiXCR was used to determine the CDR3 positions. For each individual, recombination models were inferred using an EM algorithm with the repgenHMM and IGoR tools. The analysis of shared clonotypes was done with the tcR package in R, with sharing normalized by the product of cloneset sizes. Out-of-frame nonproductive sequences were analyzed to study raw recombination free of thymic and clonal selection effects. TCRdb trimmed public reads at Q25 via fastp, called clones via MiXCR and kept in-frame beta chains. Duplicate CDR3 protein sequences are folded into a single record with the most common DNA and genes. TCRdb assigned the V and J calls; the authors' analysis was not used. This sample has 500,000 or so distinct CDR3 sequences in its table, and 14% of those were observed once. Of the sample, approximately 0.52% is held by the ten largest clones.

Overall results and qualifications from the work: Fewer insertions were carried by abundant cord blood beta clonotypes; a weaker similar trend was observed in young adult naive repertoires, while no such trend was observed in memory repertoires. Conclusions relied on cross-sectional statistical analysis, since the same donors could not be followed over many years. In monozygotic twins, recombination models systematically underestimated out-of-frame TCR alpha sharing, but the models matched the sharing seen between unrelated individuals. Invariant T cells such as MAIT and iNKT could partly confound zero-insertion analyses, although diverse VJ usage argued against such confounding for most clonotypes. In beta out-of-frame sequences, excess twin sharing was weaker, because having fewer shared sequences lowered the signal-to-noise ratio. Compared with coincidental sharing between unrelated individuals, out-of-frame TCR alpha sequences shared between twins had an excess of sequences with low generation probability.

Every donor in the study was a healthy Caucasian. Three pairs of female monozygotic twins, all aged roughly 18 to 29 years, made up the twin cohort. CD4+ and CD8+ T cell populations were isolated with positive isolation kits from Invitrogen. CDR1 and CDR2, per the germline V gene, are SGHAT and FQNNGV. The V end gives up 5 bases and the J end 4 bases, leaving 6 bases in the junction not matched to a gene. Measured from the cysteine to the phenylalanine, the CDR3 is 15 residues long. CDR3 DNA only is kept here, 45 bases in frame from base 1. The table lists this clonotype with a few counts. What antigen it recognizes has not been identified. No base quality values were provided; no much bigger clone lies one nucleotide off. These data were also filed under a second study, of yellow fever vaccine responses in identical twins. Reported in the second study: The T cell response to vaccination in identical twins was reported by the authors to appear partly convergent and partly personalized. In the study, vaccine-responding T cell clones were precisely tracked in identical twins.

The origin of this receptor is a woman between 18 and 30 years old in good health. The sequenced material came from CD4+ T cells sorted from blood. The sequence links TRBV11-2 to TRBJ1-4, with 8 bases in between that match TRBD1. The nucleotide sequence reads TGTGCCAGCAGCCCGCGGACAGGGAATAATGAAAAACTGTTTTTT. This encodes CASSPRTGNNEKLFF.